The rows below give T cell receptor beta chains drawn from one sample of a study of T cell repertoires in cytomegalovirus infection. TCRdb itself ran the reads through MiXCR, one entry per CDR3 protein. The sample lists a few hundred thousand distinct CDR3 sequences, 26% occurring once. Sequencing used PBMCs. Receptors originate from a human donor in good health (CMV status not recorded). Some clones in this sample may be carry-over from other donors' samples. Each CDR3 is given with its conserved first and last residue. Each record gives: V gene, CDR3 protein.

>TRBV7-2
CASTSTSGSSLYQETQYF
>TRBV6-5
CASSYSSGGTLTPLHF
>TRBV20-1
CSAPGGSGTYLTDTQYF
>TRBV30
CASTAGTGDLDEQFF
>TRBV10-3
CAFSTSGSVNGEQFF
>TRBV6-6
CASKPRGGWVEQYF
>TRBV7-3
CASSPSSGDRETQYF
>TRBV6-5
CASTEATGGTGANVLTF
>TRBV7-2
CASSFRQEGYGYTF
>TRBV6-2/TRBV6-3
CASSYDIWREAYGYTF
>TRBV7-9
CASSPGQGWKETQYF
>TRBV19
CASSISTGNTIYF
>TRBV7-2
CASSLGPSGPAETQYF
>TRBV30
CAWGRGGSSDTQYF
>TRBV11-1
CASTARQGGNIQYF
>TRBV29-1
CSVGNLDSGRRDTQYF
>TRBV6-1
CASSSAIGGNEQYF
>TRBV24-1
CATGGSGSTDTQYF
>TRBV20-1
CSARVGDPSSGNTIYF
>TRBV12-3/TRBV12-4
CASSSTTVSYNEQFF
>TRBV7-2
CASSLVWGTNSNQPQHF
>TRBV15
CATSREPGAGDSYEQYF
>TRBV28
CASSQGSTGAEEQFF
>TRBV12-3/TRBV12-4
CASRSGPGSQYF
>TRBV7-9
CASSPGTGGQPQHF
>TRBV6-4
CASSDLSGQQETQYF
>TRBV20-1
CSAGRHYGYTF
>TRBV24-1
CATSARLAGFQETQYF
>TRBV29-1
CSGDGSSVDEQFF
>TRBV29-1
CSVSSGGLAEAFF
>TRBV7-2
CASSPPGIALTSPLHF
>TRBV7-2
CASSGSREWGNIQYF
>TRBV7-9
CASSETGIEKLFF
>TRBV19
CASSIPGGSYNEQFF
>TRBV2
CASNGGAGYGYTF
>TRBV30
CAWISLEEQRITDTQYF
>TRBV20-1
CSARDWGQGGTEAFF
>TRBV7-2
CASSPMEQANTEAFF
>TRBV11-1
CASSPHPGDEQFF
>TRBV30
CAWSGSSGYQETQYF
>TRBV11-3
CASSFEQENTEAFF
>TRBV6-5
CASNGQGKETQYF
>TRBV7-2
CASSRVNTEAFF
>TRBV6-2/TRBV6-3
CASGFSGELFF
>TRBV7-8
CASSPGASGRTDTQYF